This T cell receptor beta chain was obtained from a study of Tregs in tolerant kidney transplant recipients. Study as a whole: The nonmyeloablative bone marrow transplants came from related graft donors, with transient mixed chimerism.

Clones were sequenced by immunoSEQ multiplex PCR, and TCRdb holds only the in-frame ones, with some missing. The data contain 90,000 to 130,000 clones, roughly 89% of them singletons. CDR1 and CDR2 (germline): SGHTA, FQGNSA. The CDR3 loop spans 14 amino acids. Trimming removed 4 bases from V and 4 bases from J, with 13 bases in between. The chain joins TRBV7-2 to TRBJ1-1; possible D gene TRBD1, 5 bases. The sequence came from a human donor who received a combined kidney and bone marrow transplant. The material was CD4+ T cells from blood, obtained before the transplant. CDR3 in amino acids: CASSWEGLVTEAFF. The CDR3 DNA reads TGTGCCAGCAGCTGGGAGGGGTTGGTCACTGAAGCTTTCTTT.